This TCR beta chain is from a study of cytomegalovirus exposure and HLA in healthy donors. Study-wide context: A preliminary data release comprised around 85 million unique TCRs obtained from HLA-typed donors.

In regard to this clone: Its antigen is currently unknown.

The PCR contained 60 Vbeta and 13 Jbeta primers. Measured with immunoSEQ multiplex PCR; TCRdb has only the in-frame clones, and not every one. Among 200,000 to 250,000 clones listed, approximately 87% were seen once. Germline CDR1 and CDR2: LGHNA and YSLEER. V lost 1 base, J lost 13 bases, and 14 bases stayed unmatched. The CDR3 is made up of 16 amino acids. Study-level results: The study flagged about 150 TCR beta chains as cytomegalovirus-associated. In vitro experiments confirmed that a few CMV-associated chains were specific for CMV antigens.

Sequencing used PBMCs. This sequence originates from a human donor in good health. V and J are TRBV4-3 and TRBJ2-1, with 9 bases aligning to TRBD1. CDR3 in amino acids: CASSQAQTGTGLVQFF. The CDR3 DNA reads TGCGCCAGCAGCCAAGCCCAAACAGGGACAGGGCTTGTTCAGTTCTTC.